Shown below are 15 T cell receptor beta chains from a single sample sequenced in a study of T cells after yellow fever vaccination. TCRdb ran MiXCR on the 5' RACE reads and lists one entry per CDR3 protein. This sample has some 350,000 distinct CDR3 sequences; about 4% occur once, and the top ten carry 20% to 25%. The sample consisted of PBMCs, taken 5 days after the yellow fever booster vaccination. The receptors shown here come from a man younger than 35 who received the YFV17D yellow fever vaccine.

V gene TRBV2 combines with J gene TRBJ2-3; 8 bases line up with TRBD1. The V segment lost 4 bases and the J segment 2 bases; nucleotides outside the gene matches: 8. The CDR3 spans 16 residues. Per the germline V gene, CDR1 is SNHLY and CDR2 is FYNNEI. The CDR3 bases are TGTGCCAGCAGTGTCGGTCTACAGGGGGACACAGATACGCAGTATTTT. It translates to CASSVGLQGDTDTQYF.

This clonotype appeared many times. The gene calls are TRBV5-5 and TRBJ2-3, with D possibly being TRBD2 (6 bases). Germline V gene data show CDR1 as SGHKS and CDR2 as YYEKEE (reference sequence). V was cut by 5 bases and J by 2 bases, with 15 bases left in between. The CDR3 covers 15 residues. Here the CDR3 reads CASRVSAGDTDTQYF. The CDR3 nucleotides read TGTGCCAGCAGGGTTTCAGCGGGCGACACAGATACGCAGTATTTT.

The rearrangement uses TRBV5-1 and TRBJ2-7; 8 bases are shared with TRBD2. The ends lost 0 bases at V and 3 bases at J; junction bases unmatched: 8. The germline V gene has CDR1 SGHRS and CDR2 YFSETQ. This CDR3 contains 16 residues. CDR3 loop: CASSLGSSGDLYEQYV. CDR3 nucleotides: TGCGCCAGCAGCTTGGGTAGTAGCGGGGACCTCTACGAGCAGTACGTC.

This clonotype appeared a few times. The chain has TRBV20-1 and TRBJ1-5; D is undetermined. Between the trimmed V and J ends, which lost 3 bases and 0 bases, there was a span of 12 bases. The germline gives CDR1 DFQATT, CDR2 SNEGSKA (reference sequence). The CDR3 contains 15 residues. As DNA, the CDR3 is TGCAGTGCTAGGGACCCAAGCGGTAGCAATCAGCCCCAGCATTTT. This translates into CSARDPSGSNQPQHF.

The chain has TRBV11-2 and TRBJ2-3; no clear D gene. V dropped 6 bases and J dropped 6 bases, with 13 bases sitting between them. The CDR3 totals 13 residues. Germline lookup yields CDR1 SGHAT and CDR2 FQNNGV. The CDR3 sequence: CASSFRFGDTQYF. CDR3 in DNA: TGTGCCAGCAGTTTCCGGTTTGGGGATACGCAGTATTTT.

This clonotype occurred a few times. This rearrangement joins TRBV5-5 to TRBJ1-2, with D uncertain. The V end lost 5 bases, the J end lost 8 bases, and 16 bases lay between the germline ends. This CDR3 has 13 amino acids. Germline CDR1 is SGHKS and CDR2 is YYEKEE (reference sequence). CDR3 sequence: CASRLPATGGYTF. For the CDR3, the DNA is TGTGCCAGCAGATTGCCGGCGACTGGAGGCTACACCTTC.

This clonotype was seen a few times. This CDR3 reads CASGHEQYF. The CDR3 DNA reads TGTGCCAGCGGCCACGAGCAGTACTTC. This rearrangement joins TRBV6-6 to TRBJ2-7; no reliable D call. Trimming pared 8 bases from V and 5 bases from J, leaving 4 bases between. Germline-derived CDR1 and CDR2 are MNHNY and SVGAGI (reference sequence). The CDR3 spans 9 residues.

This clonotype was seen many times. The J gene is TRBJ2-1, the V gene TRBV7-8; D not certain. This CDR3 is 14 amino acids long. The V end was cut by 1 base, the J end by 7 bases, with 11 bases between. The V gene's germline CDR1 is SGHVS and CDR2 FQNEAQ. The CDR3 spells CASSLGWSGNEQFF. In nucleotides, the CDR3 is TGTGCCAGCAGCTTAGGTTGGTCAGGAAATGAGCAGTTCTTC.

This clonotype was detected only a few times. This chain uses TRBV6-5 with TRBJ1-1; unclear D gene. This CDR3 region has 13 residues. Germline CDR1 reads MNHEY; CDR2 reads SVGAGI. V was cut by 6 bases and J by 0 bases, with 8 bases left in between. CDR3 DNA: TGTGCCAGCAGATGGAGCGTGAACACTGAAGCTTTCTTT. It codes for CASRWSVNTEAFF.

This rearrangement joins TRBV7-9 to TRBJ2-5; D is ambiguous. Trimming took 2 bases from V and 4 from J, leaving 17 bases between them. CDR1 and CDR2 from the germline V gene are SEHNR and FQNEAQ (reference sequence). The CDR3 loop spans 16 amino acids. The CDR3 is CASSLFPERRRETQYF. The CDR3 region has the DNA TGTGCCAGCAGCTTATTTCCCGAAAGACGTCGAGAGACCCAGTACTTC. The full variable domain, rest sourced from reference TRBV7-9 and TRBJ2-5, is DTGVSQNPRHKITKRGQNVTFRCDPISEHNRLYWYRQTLGQGPEFLTYFQNEAQLEKSRLLSDRFSAERPKGSFSTLEIQRTEQGDSAMYLCASSLFPERRRETQYFGPGTRLLVL.

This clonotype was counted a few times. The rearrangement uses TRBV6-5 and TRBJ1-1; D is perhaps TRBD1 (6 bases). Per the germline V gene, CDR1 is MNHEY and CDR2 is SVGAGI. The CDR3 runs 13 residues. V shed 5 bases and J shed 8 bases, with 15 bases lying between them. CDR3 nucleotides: TGTGCCAGCAGTGTAGGGACAACGGAAGAAGCTTTCTTT. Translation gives CASSVGTTEEAFF.

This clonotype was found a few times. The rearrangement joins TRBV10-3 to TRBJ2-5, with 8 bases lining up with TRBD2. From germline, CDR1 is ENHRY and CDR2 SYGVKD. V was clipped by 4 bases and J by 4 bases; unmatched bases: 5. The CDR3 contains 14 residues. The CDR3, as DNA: TGTGCCATCAGTGCGGGAGGGGAGGCAGAGACCCAGTACTTC. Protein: CAISAGGEAETQYF.

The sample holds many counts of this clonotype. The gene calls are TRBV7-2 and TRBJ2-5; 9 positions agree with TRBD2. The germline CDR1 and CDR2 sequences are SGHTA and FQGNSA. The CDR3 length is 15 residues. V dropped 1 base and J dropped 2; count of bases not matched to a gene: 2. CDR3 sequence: CASSLGSGRQETQYF. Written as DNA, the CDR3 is TGTGCCAGCAGCTTAGGGAGCGGGAGGCAAGAGACCCAGTACTTC.

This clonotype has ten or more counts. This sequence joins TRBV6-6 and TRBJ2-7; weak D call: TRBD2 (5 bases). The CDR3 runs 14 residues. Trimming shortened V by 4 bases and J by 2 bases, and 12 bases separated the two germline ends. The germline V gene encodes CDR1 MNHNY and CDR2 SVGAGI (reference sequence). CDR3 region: CASSSVGLPYEQYF. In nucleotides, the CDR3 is TGTGCCAGCAGTTCCGTCGGACTCCCCTACGAGCAGTACTTC.

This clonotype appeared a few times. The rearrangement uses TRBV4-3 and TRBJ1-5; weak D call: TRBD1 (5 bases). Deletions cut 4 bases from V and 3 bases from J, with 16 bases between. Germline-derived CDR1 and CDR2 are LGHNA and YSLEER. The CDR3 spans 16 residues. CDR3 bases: TGCGCCAGCAGCCTGGGGGTTGGAGGCTACAATCAGCCCCAGCATTTT. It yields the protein CASSLGVGGYNQPQHF.